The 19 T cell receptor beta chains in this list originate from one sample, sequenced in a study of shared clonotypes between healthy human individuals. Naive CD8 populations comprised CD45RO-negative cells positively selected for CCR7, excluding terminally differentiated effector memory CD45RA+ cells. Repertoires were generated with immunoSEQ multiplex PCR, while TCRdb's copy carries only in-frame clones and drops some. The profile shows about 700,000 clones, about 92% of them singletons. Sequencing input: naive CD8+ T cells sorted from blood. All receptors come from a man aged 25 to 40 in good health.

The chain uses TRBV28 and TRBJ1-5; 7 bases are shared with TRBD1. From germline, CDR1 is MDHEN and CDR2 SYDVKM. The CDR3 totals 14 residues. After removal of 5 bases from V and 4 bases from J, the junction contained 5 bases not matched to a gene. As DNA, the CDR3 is TGTGCCAGCAGTAGACAGGGAATGAATCAGCCCCAGCATTTT. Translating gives CASSRQGMNQPQHF. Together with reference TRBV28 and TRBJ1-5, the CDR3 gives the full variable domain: DVKVTQSSRYLVKRTGEKVFLECVQDMDHENMFWYRQDPGLGLRLIYFSYDVKMKEKGDIPEGYSVSREKKERFSLILESASTNQTSMYLCASSRQGMNQPQHFGDGTRLSIL.

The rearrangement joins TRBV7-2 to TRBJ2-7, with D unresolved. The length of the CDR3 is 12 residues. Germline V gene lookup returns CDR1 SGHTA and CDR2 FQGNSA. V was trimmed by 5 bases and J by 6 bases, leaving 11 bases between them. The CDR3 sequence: CASSPLTSEQYF. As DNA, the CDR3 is TGTGCCAGCAGCCCTCTAACGAGCGAGCAGTACTTC.

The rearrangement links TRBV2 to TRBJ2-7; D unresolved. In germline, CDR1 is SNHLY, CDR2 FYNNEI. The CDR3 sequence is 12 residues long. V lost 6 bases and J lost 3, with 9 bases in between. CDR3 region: CASRPSYYEQYF. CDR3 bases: TGTGCCAGCAGGCCGTCATACTACGAGCAGTACTTC.

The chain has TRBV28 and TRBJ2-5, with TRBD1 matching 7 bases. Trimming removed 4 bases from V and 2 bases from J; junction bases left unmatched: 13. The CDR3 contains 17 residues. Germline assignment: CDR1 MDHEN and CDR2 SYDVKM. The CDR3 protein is CASSYKGPGDRQETQYF. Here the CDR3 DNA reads TGTGCCAGCAGTTATAAGGGCCCTGGGGACAGACAAGAGACCCAGTACTTC. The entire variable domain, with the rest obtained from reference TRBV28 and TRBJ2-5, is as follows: DVKVTQSSRYLVKRTGEKVFLECVQDMDHENMFWYRQDPGLGLRLIYFSYDVKMKEKGDIPEGYSVSREKKERFSLILESASTNQTSMYLCASSYKGPGDRQETQYFGPGTRLLVL.

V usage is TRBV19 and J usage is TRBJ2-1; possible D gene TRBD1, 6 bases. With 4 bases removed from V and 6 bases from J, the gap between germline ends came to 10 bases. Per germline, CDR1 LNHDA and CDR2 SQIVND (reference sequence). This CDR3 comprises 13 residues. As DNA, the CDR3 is TGTGCCAGTAGTAGCACAGGGTTCAATGAGCAGTTCTTC. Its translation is CASSSTGFNEQFF.

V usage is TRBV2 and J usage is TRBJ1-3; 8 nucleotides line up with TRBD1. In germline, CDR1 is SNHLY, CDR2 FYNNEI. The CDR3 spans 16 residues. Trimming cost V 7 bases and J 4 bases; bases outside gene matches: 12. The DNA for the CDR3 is TGTGCCAGCAATTGGGGCAGGGGGCGAGGAGGAAACACCATATATTTT. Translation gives CASNWGRGRGGNTIYF.

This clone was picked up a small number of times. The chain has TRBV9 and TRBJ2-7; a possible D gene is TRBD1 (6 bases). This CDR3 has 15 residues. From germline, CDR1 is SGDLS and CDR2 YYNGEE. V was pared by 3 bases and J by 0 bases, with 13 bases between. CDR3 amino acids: CASSGDRDNSYEQYF. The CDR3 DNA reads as TGTGCCAGCAGCGGAGACCGGGACAACTCCTACGAGCAGTACTTC.

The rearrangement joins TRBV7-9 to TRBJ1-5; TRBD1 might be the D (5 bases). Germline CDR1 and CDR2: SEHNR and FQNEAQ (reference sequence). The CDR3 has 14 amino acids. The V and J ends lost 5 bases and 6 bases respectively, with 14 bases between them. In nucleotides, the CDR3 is TGTGCCAGCAGCCCTGGGGCAGGGACTCAGCCCCAGCATTTT. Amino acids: CASSPGAGTQPQHF.

The chain's CDR3 is CASSLSRSGELFF. DNA of the CDR3: TGTGCCAGCAGTTTATCGAGGTCCGGGGAGCTGTTTTTT. The chain links TRBV27 to TRBJ2-2, with D uncertain. V was pared by 0 bases and J by 6 bases, with 5 bases between. This CDR3 has 13 residues. The germline V gene has CDR1 MNHEY and CDR2 SMNVEV (reference sequence).

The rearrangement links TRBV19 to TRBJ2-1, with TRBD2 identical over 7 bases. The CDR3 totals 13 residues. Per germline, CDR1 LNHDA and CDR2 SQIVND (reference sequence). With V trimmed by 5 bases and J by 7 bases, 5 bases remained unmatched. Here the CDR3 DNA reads TGTGCCAGTAGTGCGACTAGCAGTAATGAGCAGTTCTTC. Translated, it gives CASSATSSNEQFF.

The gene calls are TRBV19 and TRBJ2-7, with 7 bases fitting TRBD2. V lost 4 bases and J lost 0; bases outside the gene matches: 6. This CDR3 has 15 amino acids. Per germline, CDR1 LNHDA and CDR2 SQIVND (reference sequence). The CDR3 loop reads CASSTSGYTSYEQYF. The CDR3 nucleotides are TGTGCCAGTAGTACTAGCGGATATACCTCCTACGAGCAGTACTTC.

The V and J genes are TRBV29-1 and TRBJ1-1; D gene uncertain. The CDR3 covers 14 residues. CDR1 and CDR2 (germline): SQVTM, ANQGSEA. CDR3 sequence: CATRFVSGNTEAFF. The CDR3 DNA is TGCGCAACGCGGTTCGTTTCGGGTAACACTGAAGCTTTCTTT.

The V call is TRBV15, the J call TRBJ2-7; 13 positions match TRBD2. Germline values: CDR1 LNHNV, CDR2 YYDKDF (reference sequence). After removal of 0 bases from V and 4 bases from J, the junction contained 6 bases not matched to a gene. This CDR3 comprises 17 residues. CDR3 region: CATSRDRLAGGVYEQYF. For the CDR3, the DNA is TGTGCCACCAGCAGAGATCGACTAGCGGGAGGAGTTTACGAGCAGTACTTC.

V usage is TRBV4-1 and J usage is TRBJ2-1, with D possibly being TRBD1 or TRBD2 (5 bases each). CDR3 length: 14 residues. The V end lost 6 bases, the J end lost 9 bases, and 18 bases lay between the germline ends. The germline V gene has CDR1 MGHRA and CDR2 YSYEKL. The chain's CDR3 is CASRVGEGWSEQFF. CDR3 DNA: TGCGCCAGCAGGGTAGGAGAGGGGTGGAGTGAGCAGTTCTTC.

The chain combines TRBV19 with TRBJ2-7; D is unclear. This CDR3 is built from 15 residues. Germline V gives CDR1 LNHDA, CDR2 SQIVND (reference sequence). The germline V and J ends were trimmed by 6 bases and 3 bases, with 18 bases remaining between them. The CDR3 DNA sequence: TGTGCCAGTAGCCGGACGTCGGCTAGTTTCTACGAGCAGTACTTC. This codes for CASSRTSASFYEQYF.

The CDR3 reads CSVEPASGRGLETQYF. DNA of the CDR3: TGCAGCGTTGAACCCGCTAGCGGGAGGGGTTTAGAGACCCAGTACTTC. The V gene is TRBV29-1, the J gene TRBJ2-5; 12 bases are shared with TRBD2. The CDR3 totals 16 residues. Germline assignment: CDR1 SQVTM and CDR2 ANQGSEA. The V segment lost 2 bases and the J segment 4 bases; nucleotides outside the gene matches: 8. Using reference TRBV29-1 and TRBJ2-5 for the parts outside the CDR3, the full variable domain is SAVISQKPSRDICQRGTSLTIQCQVDSQVTMMFWYRQQPGQSLTLIATANQGSEATYESGFVIDKFPISRPNLTFSTLTVSNMSPEDSSIYLCSVEPASGRGLETQYFGPGTRLLVL.

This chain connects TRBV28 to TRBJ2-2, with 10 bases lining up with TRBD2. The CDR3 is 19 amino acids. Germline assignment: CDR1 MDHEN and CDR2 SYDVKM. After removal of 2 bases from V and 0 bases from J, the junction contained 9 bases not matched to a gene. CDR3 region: CASSLALAGDFANTGELFF. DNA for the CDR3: TGTGCCAGCAGTTTAGCCCTAGCGGGAGATTTCGCGAACACCGGGGAGCTGTTTTTT.

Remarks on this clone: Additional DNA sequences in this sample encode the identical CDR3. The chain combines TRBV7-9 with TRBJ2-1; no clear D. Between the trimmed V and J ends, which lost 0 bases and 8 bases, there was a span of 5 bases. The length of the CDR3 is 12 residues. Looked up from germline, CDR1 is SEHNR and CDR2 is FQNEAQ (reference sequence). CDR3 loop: CASSLAVDEQFF. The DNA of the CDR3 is TGTGCCAGCAGCTTAGCTGTCGATGAGCAGTTCTTC.

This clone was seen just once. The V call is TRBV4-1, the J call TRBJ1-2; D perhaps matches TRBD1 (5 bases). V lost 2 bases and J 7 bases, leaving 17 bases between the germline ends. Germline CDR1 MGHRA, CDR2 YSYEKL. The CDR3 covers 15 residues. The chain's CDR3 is CASSQISDSFLGYTF. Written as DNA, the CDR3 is TGCGCCAGCAGCCAAATATCCGACAGTTTTCTTGGCTACACCTTC.